Shown below are 10 T cell receptor beta chains from a single sample sequenced in a study of CD8+ T cells in alopecia areata. Lesional scalp tissue (obtained by punch biopsy) and peripheral blood were collected from alopecia areata patients. TCR sequencing used cDNA made by reverse transcription of extracted RNA. TCRdb's table, derived via immunoSEQ multiplex PCR, lists solely in-frame clones and lacks some. The top ten hold around 8% of the sample, which has about 11,000 clones, around three fifths seen once. Sample: skin, taken at week 0. The receptors were gathered from a human donor with alopecia areata.

The chain combines TRBV7-2 with TRBJ2-7, with 9 bases matching TRBD2. Germline V gene lookup returns CDR1 SGHTA and CDR2 FQGNSA. This CDR3 has 14 residues. V lost 1 base and J lost 2; bases outside the gene matches: 0. Here the CDR3 DNA reads TGTGCCAGCAGCTTAGGCGGGGGGGCCTACGAGCAGTACTTC. It codes for CASSLGGGAYEQYF.

The chain couples TRBV6-6 to TRBJ1-2; 8 nucleotides line up with TRBD1. The J segment lost 7 bases and the V segment lost 5 bases, leaving 9 bases of the junction unmatched. CDR1 is MNHNY and CDR2 is SVGAGI in the germline V gene (reference sequence). This CDR3 is built from 14 residues. CDR3 in amino acids: CASSRTGRAGGYTF. CDR3 in DNA: TGTGCCAGCAGTCGGACAGGGAGAGCGGGTGGCTACACCTTC.

V and J are TRBV6-5 and TRBJ1-2, with D uncertain. The CDR3 is 13 residues long. V was trimmed by 8 bases and J by 4 bases, leaving 14 bases between them. Germline CDR1 reads MNHEY; CDR2 reads SVGAGI. Here the CDR3 reads CASGTPGPYGYTF. For the CDR3, the DNA is TGTGCCAGCGGCACCCCGGGCCCCTATGGCTACACCTTC.

In its sample, this clone was seen once. The chain has TRBV4-2 and TRBJ2-3, with no clear D. CDR3 length: 16 residues. CDR1 is LGHNA and CDR2 is YNFKEQ in the germline V gene. Trimming took off 1 base at V and 1 base at J, with 12 bases between the two ends. The DNA for the CDR3 is TGTGCCAGCAGCCAAGCCCAGAACCTCGGCACAGATACGCAGTATTTT. It is translated as CASSQAQNLGTDTQYF.

This clone ranks as medium-sized. J is TRBJ2-1 and V is TRBV11-2; 14 positions match TRBD2. V was clipped by 5 bases and J by 7 bases; unmatched bases: 4. Germline values: CDR1 SGHAT, CDR2 FQNNGV. The CDR3 covers 15 residues. CDR3 coding DNA: TGTGCCAGCAGCCGACTAGCGGGGGGGCCAAATGAGCAGTTCTTC. Translating gives CASSRLAGGPNEQFF.

In this sample, this clone turned up a few times. The rearrangement links TRBV2 to TRBJ2-2; 12 positions match TRBD2. J was trimmed by 4 bases and V by 5 bases; bases with no gene match: 5. The CDR3 is made up of 16 amino acids. The germline V gene encodes CDR1 SNHLY and CDR2 FYNNEI. The CDR3 DNA reads TGTGCCAGCAGTCCCCTAGCGGGGGGGACCACCGGGGAGCTGTTTTTT. Protein: CASSPLAGGTTGELFF.

This rearrangement joins TRBV7-8 to TRBJ2-1; TRBD2 is a possible D gene (5 bases). The CDR3 consists of 14 residues. Germline V CDR1 and CDR2: SGHVS, FQNEAQ. V was shortened by 7 bases and J by 8 bases, with 18 bases between the two germline ends. DNA for the CDR3: TGTGCCAGCACCCTCCATGGCGGGTGGGATGAGCAGTTCTTC. This sequence encodes CASTLHGGWDEQFF.

CDR3 nucleotides: TGTGCCGGGCAGACTAGCGGGATGTACAATGAGCAGTTCTTC. It translates to CAGQTSGMYNEQFF. V usage is TRBV6-6 and J usage is TRBJ2-1, with 11 bases matching TRBD2. V lost 11 bases to trimming and J lost 4 bases; unmatched junction nucleotides: 7. Germline-derived CDR1 and CDR2 are MNHNY and SVGAGI (reference sequence). The CDR3 is 14 residues long.

The chain recombines TRBV14 with TRBJ2-7, with D perhaps TRBD2 (7 bases). V lost 1 base to trimming and J lost 6 bases, with 13 bases between them. The CDR3 loop spans 14 amino acids. Germline CDR1 and CDR2: SGHDN and FVKESK. The DNA for the CDR3 is TGTGCCAGCAGCCAAGGATGGGGGGGGCGCGAGCAGTACTTC. This sequence encodes CASSQGWGGREQYF.

A single count supports this clone. The V gene is TRBV5-1, the J gene TRBJ1-2, with 8 positions matching TRBD1. Trimming at V came to 1 base and at J to 5 bases, leaving 10 bases not matched to a gene. This CDR3 has 16 residues. Germline values: CDR1 SGHRS, CDR2 YFSETQ. CDR3 nucleotide sequence: TGCGCCAGCAGCTTGTGGTTGACAGGGGATTGGTATGGCTACACCTTC. It specifies CASSLWLTGDWYGYTF.